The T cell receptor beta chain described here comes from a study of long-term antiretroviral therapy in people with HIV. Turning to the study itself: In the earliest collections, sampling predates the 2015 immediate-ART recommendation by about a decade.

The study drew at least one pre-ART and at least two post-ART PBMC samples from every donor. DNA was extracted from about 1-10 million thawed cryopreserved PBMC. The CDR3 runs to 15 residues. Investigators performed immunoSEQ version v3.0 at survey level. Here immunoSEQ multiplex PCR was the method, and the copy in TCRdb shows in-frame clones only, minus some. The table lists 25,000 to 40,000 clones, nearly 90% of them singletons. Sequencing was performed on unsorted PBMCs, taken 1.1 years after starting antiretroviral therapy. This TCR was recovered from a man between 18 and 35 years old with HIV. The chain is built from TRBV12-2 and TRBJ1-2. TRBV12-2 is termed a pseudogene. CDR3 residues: CASRLARAENYGYTF. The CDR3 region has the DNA TGTGCAAGTCGCTTAGCGAGGGCAGAAAACTATGGCTACACCTTC.